This T cell receptor beta chain appears in the sequencing data of a study of cytomegalovirus exposure and HLA in healthy donors. Vbeta (60) and Jbeta (13) primers were used in the PCR. Sequenced by immunoSEQ multiplex PCR; TCRdb stores in-frame clones only, minus some. This repertoire comprises 96,000 or so clones; its ten largest clones make up about 5.5%. With regard to this clone: Its specificity is not known.

Overall study findings and caveats: Cytomegalovirus status, reportedly, was diagnosed with high specificity and sensitivity by the classifier.

The V gene lost 1 base and the J gene lost 1 base, with 7 bases spanning the gap. The CDR3 loop spans 14 amino acids. Per germline, CDR1 SGHAT and CDR2 FQNNGV. The donors (healthy individuals) were bone marrow donors. The sequence came from a girl aged 10 to 17 in good health and CMV-seropositive. The sequenced material came from PBMCs. The chain recombines TRBV11-2 with TRBJ1-1; no clear D gene. The CDR3 here is CASSLGAGNTEAFF. CDR3 nucleotide sequence: TGTGCCAGCAGCTTAGGTGCAGGGAACACTGAAGCTTTCTTT.